This is a list of T cell receptor beta chains from one sample in a study of shared clonotypes between healthy human individuals. The data were produced by immunoSEQ multiplex PCR, yet TCRdb's version contains in-frame clones alone and is incomplete. The sample holds hundreds of thousands of clones, around 78% seen once. The sequenced sample was memory CD4+ T cells sorted from blood. The receptors shown here come from a woman under 40 in good health. Each CDR3 is given with its conserved first and last residue. The order of the fields is CDR3 DNA, CDR3 protein, V gene, clone size, J gene, D gene. The D gene is left open where the match is weak. For some rows the clone size is stated as once, few or many, or as a class when expanded; others skip it.

DNA: TGTGCCAGCAGCTTCAGAGGGAGAGGTCAGCCCCAGCATTTT
CDR3: CASSFRGRGQPQHF
V: TRBV28
size: NA
J: TRBJ1-5
D: NA

DNA: TGTGCCAGTGGGGACAGGGACCAAGAGACCCAGTACTTC
CDR3: CASGDRDQETQYF
V: TRBV27
size: NA
J: TRBJ2-5
D: TRBD1

DNA: TGTGCCTGGAGCTCGACGGGGGATCAGCCCCAGCATTTT
CDR3: CAWSSTGDQPQHF
V: TRBV30
size: NA
J: TRBJ1-5
D: NA

DNA: TGCGCCAGCAGCTTGCCGGGGGCGCGTTTCGCTGAAGCTTTCTTT
CDR3: CASSLPGARFAEAFF
V: TRBV5-1
size: NA
J: TRBJ1-1
D: NA

DNA: TGCGCCAGCAGCTTGGGACCCCAGCCTAACAATGAGCAGTTCTTC
CDR3: CASSLGPQPNNEQFF
V: TRBV5-1
size: NA
J: TRBJ2-1
D: NA

DNA: TGTGCCAGCTCTAAGTCCAGCGGGAGGAGCCCAGATACGCAGTATTTT
CDR3: CASSKSSGRSPDTQYF
V: TRBV7-8
size: NA
J: TRBJ2-3
D: TRBD2

DNA: TGTGCCAGCAGTTTATTAGGGACAGGGGCCTACGAGCAGTACTTC
CDR3: CASSLLGTGAYEQYF
V: TRBV28
size: few
J: TRBJ2-7
D: TRBD1

DNA: TGTGCCAGCAGTAGGCAGGGCGTTGAAGCTTTCTTT
CDR3: CASSRQGVEAFF
V: TRBV28
size: NA
J: TRBJ1-1
D: NA

DNA: TGCGCCAGCAGCTTGGTGGGCTCCTACAATGAGCAGTTCTTC
CDR3: CASSLVGSYNEQFF
V: TRBV5-1
size: NA
J: TRBJ2-1
D: NA

DNA: TGTGCCAGCAGCCAAGGGGGACTAGCGGGATTCAACGAGCAGTTCTTC
CDR3: CASSQGGLAGFNEQFF
V: TRBV6-6
size: NA
J: TRBJ2-1
D: TRBD2

DNA: TGTGCCTGGGATATCAGGGGGGACGGGGAGCTGTTTTTT
CDR3: CAWDIRGDGELFF
V: TRBV30
size: NA
J: TRBJ2-2
D: NA

DNA: TGTGCCAGTAGTGAAAACCAAAGCGGGAGAGGAGGGGAGACCCAGTACTTC
CDR3: CASSENQSGRGGETQYF
V: TRBV19
size: NA
J: TRBJ2-5
D: TRBD2

DNA: TGTGCCAGCAGTGAAGCAACTAGGGGGCAGTTCTTC
CDR3: CASSEATRGQFF
V: TRBV2
size: few
J: TRBJ2-1
D: NA

DNA: TGTGCCAGTGGACTAACAGCCGCCAAAAACATTCAGTACTTC
CDR3: CASGLTAAKNIQYF
V: TRBV19
size: NA
J: TRBJ2-4
D: NA

DNA: TGTGCCAGCAGCTTGGGTCCAGGGCGGGGCCAGACAGATACGCAGTATTTT
CDR3: CASSLGPGRGQTDTQYF
V: TRBV5-4
size: few
J: TRBJ2-3
D: NA

DNA: TGTGCCAGCAGCTTCTTCGGGGGCCGGGACACTGAAGCTTTCTTT
CDR3: CASSFFGGRDTEAFF
V: TRBV11-2
size: NA
J: TRBJ1-1
D: NA

DNA: TGTGCCAGCAGCTTGACAACCTCTGGAAACACCATATATTTT
CDR3: CASSLTTSGNTIYF
V: TRBV7-2
size: NA
J: TRBJ1-3
D: NA

DNA: TGCGCCAGCAGTGAGTCTAGCGGGAGTATCGCAGATACGCAGTATTTT
CDR3: CASSESSGSIADTQYF
V: TRBV10-1
size: NA
J: TRBJ2-3
D: TRBD2

DNA: TGCAGCGTCCGGGCCACAGGGGGTTTGGCCCAGCATTTT
CDR3: CSVRATGGLAQHF
V: TRBV29-1
size: NA
J: TRBJ1-5
D: TRBD1

DNA: TGTGCCAGCAGGGGGGGGACAGTGAACACTGAAGCTTTCTTT
CDR3: CASRGGTVNTEAFF
V: TRBV27
size: few
J: TRBJ1-1
D: TRBD1